Here is one T cell receptor beta chain with its context. This table comes from immunoSEQ multiplex PCR, and its TCRdb copy is limited to in-frame clones, with some not included. The sample has fewer than 250,000 clones; roughly 84% are singletons. This sample was taken from a study of blood T cell repertoires in COVID-19. The CDR3 is 12 residues long. The ends were cut back, 5 bases at V and 5 bases at J, with 9 bases in the middle. Germline V gives CDR1 SEHNR, CDR2 FQNEAQ (reference sequence). Sequenced sample: peripheral blood. The chain employs TRBV7-9 and TRBJ2-5; D gene unclear. The sequence was collected from a human donor in a cohort sampled during active COVID-19. This CDR3 is CASSRLQETQYF. Here the CDR3 DNA reads TGTGCCAGCAGCCGACTCCAGGAGACCCAGTACTTC.